A single sample is the source of the 21 T cell receptor beta chains below, sequenced in a study of blood T cell repertoires in COVID-19. Assay used: immunoSEQ multiplex PCR; TCRdb lists only in-frame clones, some missing. The table has roughly 85,000 clones, 77% seen once. The sample consisted of peripheral blood. Receptor source: a human donor in a cohort sampled during active COVID-19.

This clone showed up just a few times. The chain is built from TRBV6-6 and TRBJ1-1; 7 bases match TRBD1. Germline trimming cut 6 bases from V and 2 bases from J; bases unmatched to any gene: 6. CDR1 and CDR2 (germline): MNHNY, SVGAGI (reference sequence). This CDR3 is 14 amino acids long. Here the CDR3 DNA reads TGTGCCAGCAGCCCCGGGACAGCAAACACTGAAGCTTTCTTT. The encoded protein is CASSPGTANTEAFF.

The chain joins TRBV9 to TRBJ1-3; D may be TRBD1 (5 bases). V lost 0 bases and J 1 base, leaving 23 bases between the germline ends. Per germline, CDR1 SGDLS and CDR2 YYNGEE. CDR3 length equals 20 residues. For the CDR3, the DNA is TGTGCCAGCAGCGTAGATCCCCGCGGAAGGGGCCGAAGGTCTGGAAACACCATATATTTT. Protein product: CASSVDPRGRGRRSGNTIYF.

This clone has more than one count but fewer than ten. V and J are TRBV7-9 and TRBJ2-1; 8 bases fit TRBD2. V trimming: 5 bases; J trimming: 5 bases; junction bases outside the gene matches: 17. This CDR3 spans 18 amino acids. Per germline, CDR1 SEHNR and CDR2 FQNEAQ (reference sequence). Here the CDR3 reads CASSLTSGAGATNNEQFF. The CDR3 region has the DNA TGTGCCAGCAGCCTCACTAGCGGTGCGGGAGCCACAAACAATGAGCAGTTCTTC.

V usage is TRBV4-2 and J usage is TRBJ2-7; D remains ambiguous. Trimming stripped 1 base from V and 2 bases from J, with 9 bases between. CDR1 is LGHNA, CDR2 YNFKEQ, per germline. There are 14 residues in the CDR3. The CDR3 DNA sequence: TGTGCCAGCAGCCAAGTAGCTAACCCCTACGAGCAGTACTTC. Protein: CASSQVANPYEQYF.

The V and J genes are TRBV7-9 and TRBJ2-2; possible D gene TRBD1, 6 bases. The ends were cut back, 2 bases at V and 7 bases at J, with 11 bases in the middle. In germline, CDR1 is SEHNR, CDR2 FQNEAQ (reference sequence). The CDR3 consists of 14 residues. CDR3 in amino acids: CASSLQGTGGELFF. CDR3 nucleotides: TGTGCCAGCAGCTTACAGGGGACGGGCGGGGAGCTGTTTTTT.

The V call is TRBV6-6, the J call TRBJ2-7; perhaps TRBD1 as D (9 bases). The V gene's germline CDR1 is MNHNY and CDR2 SVGAGI (reference sequence). Trimming removed 6 bases from V and 3 bases from J, with 21 bases in between. The CDR3 spans 16 residues. The CDR3 spells CASRGQGGGRVYEQYF. In DNA form, the CDR3 reads TGTGCCAGCAGGGGACAGGGCGGGGGGAGAGTCTACGAGCAGTACTTC.

This clone occurred once. The rearrangement uses TRBV24-1 and TRBJ1-2, with 8 bases lining up with TRBD1. J lost 3 bases, V lost 3 bases, and 5 bases had no gene match. The CDR3 covers 15 residues. CDR1 is KGHDR and CDR2 is SFDVKD in the germline V gene. CDR3 sequence reads: CATSDGQGKDYGYTF. CDR3 nucleotides: TGTGCCACCAGTGATGGACAGGGAAAGGACTATGGCTACACCTTC.

V usage is TRBV30 and J usage is TRBJ1-5; perhaps TRBD1 as D (5 bases). The length of the CDR3 is 15 residues. The V gene lost 3 bases and the J gene lost 7 bases, with 19 bases spanning the gap. Germline assignment: CDR1 GTSNPN and CDR2 SVGIG (reference sequence). DNA of the CDR3: TGTGCCTGGAGCACATTTGGGGGTACTAGCCAGCCCCAGCATTTT. Translation: CAWSTFGGTSQPQHF.

This clone was counted between two and nine times. The chain employs TRBV5-6 and TRBJ2-7; TRBD2 is a possible D gene (5 bases). The CDR3 runs to 14 residues. The germline V gene encodes CDR1 SGHDT and CDR2 YYEEEE. The V gene lost 0 bases and the J gene lost 0 bases, with 7 bases spanning the gap. For the CDR3, the DNA is TGTGCCAGCAGCTTGGGAGGGTACTCCTACGAGCAGTACTTC. Amino acids: CASSLGGYSYEQYF.

V is TRBV7-9 and J is TRBJ1-1; a weak D match, TRBD1 (5 bases). Between the trimmed V and J ends, which lost 5 bases and 4 bases, there was a span of 14 bases. The CDR3 runs 14 residues. CDR1 and CDR2 from the germline V gene are SEHNR and FQNEAQ (reference sequence). This CDR3 reads CASSGRGGGTEAFF. In nucleotides, the CDR3 is TGTGCCAGCAGCGGACGGGGGGGAGGCACTGAAGCTTTCTTT.

This clone was counted between two and nine times. J is TRBJ2-7 and V is TRBV3-1 (or the pseudogene TRBV3-2), with 7 nucleotides matching TRBD1. Looked up from germline, CDR1 is LGHDT and CDR2 is YNNKEL (reference sequence). After removal of 5 bases from V and 3 bases from J, the junction contained 10 bases not matched to a gene. This CDR3 has 15 residues. CDR3 amino acids: CASSFSPTGNYEQYF. In nucleotides, the CDR3 is TGTGCCAGCAGCTTCAGCCCGACAGGGAACTACGAGCAGTACTTC.

The chain employs TRBV7-2 and TRBJ2-5; D may be TRBD2 (6 bases). Trimming shortened V by 5 bases and J by 3 bases, and 13 bases separated the two germline ends. This CDR3 has 14 residues. Germline CDR1 reads SGHTA; CDR2 reads FQGNSA. CDR3 nucleotide sequence: TGTGCCAGCAGCACCAGGTGGGGGGAAGAGACCCAGTACTTC. This translates into CASSTRWGEETQYF.

This sequence joins TRBV11-2 and TRBJ2-1; TRBD2 aligns across 12 bases. The CDR3 has 16 residues. Trimming at V came to 0 bases and at J to 8 bases, leaving 5 bases not matched to a gene. In germline, CDR1 is SGHAT, CDR2 FQNNGV. CDR3 in DNA: TGTGCCAGCAGCTTAGATAGGACTAGCGGGGCCTATGAGCAGTTCTTC. Translated, it gives CASSLDRTSGAYEQFF.

This chain joins TRBV5-1 and TRBJ2-3; D may be TRBD1 (6 bases). Germline V CDR1 and CDR2: SGHRS, YFSETQ. V lost 4 bases and J 0 bases, leaving 15 bases between the germline ends. CDR3 length: 16 residues. As DNA, the CDR3 is TGCGCCAGCAGCCAGGCCAGGGGACACAGCACAGATACGCAGTATTTT. Encoded protein: CASSQARGHSTDTQYF. Full variable domain (remainder filled in from reference TRBV5-1 and TRBJ2-3): KAGVTQTPRYLIKTRGQQVTLSCSPISGHRSVSWYQQTPGQGLQFLFEYFSETQRNKGNFPGRFSGRQFSNSRSEMNVSTLELGDSALYLCASSQARGHSTDTQYFGPGTRLTVL.

The gene calls are TRBV5-1 and TRBJ1-4; 11 positions agree with TRBD1. The germline gives CDR1 SGHRS, CDR2 YFSETQ. J lost 7 bases, V lost 4 bases, and 9 bases had no gene match. CDR3 size: 16 residues. The CDR3 bases are TGCGCCAGCAGCCCCGGACAGGGGGCAGGACGTGAAAAACTGTTTTTT. As protein: CASSPGQGAGREKLFF.

The chain links TRBV7-6 to TRBJ1-1; D not resolved. CDR3 size: 15 residues. The ends were cut back, 5 bases at V and 0 bases at J, with 13 bases in the middle. The V gene's germline CDR1 is SGHVS and CDR2 FNYEAQ. In nucleotides, the CDR3 is TGTGCCAGCAGCCCGAGAGGGCTTCTGAACACTGAAGCTTTCTTT. This sequence encodes CASSPRGLLNTEAFF.

This clone was observed a single time. Germline is not matched at one junction end, which may reflect a read error. The chain uses TRBV5-6 and TRBJ2-7, with no clear D. CDR3 length equals 15 residues. Germline V gene data show CDR1 as SGHDT and CDR2 as YYEEEE. In DNA form, the CDR3 reads TGTGCCAGCATCCCCCCTCCAACTCCCTCCGACGAGCAGTACTTC. Translation gives CASIPPPTPSDEQYF.

This clone has a single count. The gene calls are TRBV5-1 and TRBJ2-5; 11 bases line up with TRBD2. V was clipped by 0 bases and J by 4 bases; unmatched bases: 5. CDR3 length: 16 residues. The germline gives CDR1 SGHRS, CDR2 YFSETQ. The CDR3 here is CASSLAPSGGSETQYF. In nucleotides, the CDR3 is TGCGCCAGCAGCTTGGCCCCTAGCGGGGGGTCAGAGACCCAGTACTTC.

The genes are TRBV30 and TRBJ2-7, with D tentatively TRBD2 (6 bases). V shed 3 bases and J shed 2 bases, with 11 bases lying between them. CDR1 is GTSNPN, CDR2 SVGIG, per germline (reference sequence). This CDR3 spans 13 amino acids. The CDR3 region has the DNA TGTGCCTGGAGCCGGGACTTCGCCTACGAGCAGTACTTC. It specifies CAWSRDFAYEQYF. Complete variable domain (other parts from reference TRBV30 and TRBJ2-7): SQTIHQWPATLVQPVGSPLSLECTVEGTSNPNLYWYRQAAGRGLQLLFYSVGIGQISSEVPQNLSASRPQDRQFILSSKKLLLSDSGFYLCAWSRDFAYEQYFGPGTRLTVT.

V usage is TRBV7-9 and J usage is TRBJ1-5, with TRBD1 matching over 9 bases. The CDR3 length is 16 residues. Unmatched junction bases numbered 8, after V lost 7 bases and J lost 1 base. CDR1 SEHNR and CDR2 FQNEAQ come from the germline V gene (reference sequence). Here the CDR3 reads CASMAGTGPSNQPQHF. The CDR3 bases are TGTGCCAGCATGGCCGGGACAGGGCCCAGCAATCAGCCCCAGCATTTT.

This sequence joins TRBV19 and TRBJ1-5; 7 bases are a match to TRBD1. The junction had 15 bases not matched to a gene; V was cut back by 3 bases and J by 7 bases. The CDR3 spans 17 residues. Germline assignment: CDR1 LNHDA and CDR2 SQIVND (reference sequence). CDR3 nucleotide sequence: TGTGCCAGTAGTATCTCTCCGTCAGGGGGTCATGGACAGCCCCAGCATTTT. It yields the protein CASSISPSGGHGQPQHF.